Below, 23 T cell receptor beta chains from the same sample are listed, as sequenced in a study of blood T cell repertoires in COVID-19. The table came from immunoSEQ multiplex PCR; TCRdb's copy has only in-frame clones and leaves some out. The sample contains around 440,000 clones, 88% of which appear only once. The material sequenced was peripheral blood. These TCRs come from a woman between 50 and 59 years old with COVID-19, enrolled during active disease.

The chain employs TRBV4-2 and TRBJ1-5; possible D gene TRBD1, 5 bases. The CDR3 totals 13 residues. CDR1 and CDR2 (germline): LGHNA, YNFKEQ. V lost 1 base and J 8 bases, leaving 9 bases between the germline ends. CDR3 DNA: TGTGCCAGCAGCCAAGCTGGACAAGAGCCCCAGCATTTT. It encodes CASSQAGQEPQHF.

The chain employs TRBV12-2 and TRBJ2-3; TRBD2, the table's D call, lacks a check against the DNA. TRBV12-2 constitutes a pseudogene. The CDR3 sequence is 15 residues long. The CDR3 protein is CASRLAGGEADTQYF. The CDR3 DNA sequence: TGTGCAAGTCGACTAGCGGGGGGAGAGGCAGATACGCAGTATTTT.

The chain uses TRBV3-1 (or the pseudogene TRBV3-2) and TRBJ1-5; D gene unclear. V lost 0 bases, J lost 0 bases, and 15 bases lay in between. The CDR3 has 18 amino acids. Germline values: CDR1 LGHDT, CDR2 YNNKEL (reference sequence). The CDR3 region is CASSQEGAAGYSNQPQHF. The CDR3 region has the DNA TGTGCCAGCAGCCAAGAAGGTGCTGCAGGTTATAGCAATCAGCCCCAGCATTTT.

This chain uses TRBV30 with TRBJ2-3; 11 positions match TRBD2. Trimming cost V 2 bases and J 5 bases; bases outside gene matches: 6. The CDR3 is 15 residues long. Germline loops: CDR1 GTSNPN, CDR2 SVGIG (reference sequence). CDR3 sequence (DNA): TGTGCCTGGAGTTTGCCTAGCGGGGGGCGAGATACGCAGTATTTT. Translation: CAWSLPSGGRDTQYF.

The genes are TRBV7-9 and TRBJ1-1, with 7 bases that match TRBD1. The germline V gene encodes CDR1 SEHNR and CDR2 FQNEAQ (reference sequence). The CDR3 has 15 amino acids. V gave up 5 bases and J gave up 4 bases; unmatched junction bases: 10. The CDR3 DNA is TGTGCCAGCAGCCCCAGGGGGGTGGGTGGCACTGAAGCTTTCTTT. Translating it yields CASSPRGVGGTEAFF.

This chain connects TRBV12-5 to TRBJ2-7; possible D gene TRBD1, 5 bases. Germline lookup yields CDR1 LGHNT and CDR2 FRNRAP. The CDR3 covers 14 residues. V lost 6 bases, J lost 3 bases, and 15 bases lay in between. The CDR3 is CASGPRDGIYEQYF. The CDR3 bases are TGTGCTAGTGGCCCCAGGGATGGGATCTACGAGCAGTACTTC. The whole variable domain, remainder taken from reference TRBV12-5 and TRBJ2-7, is DARVTQTPRHKVTEMGQEVTMRCQPILGHNTVFWYRQTMMQGLELLAYFRNRAPLDDSGMPKDRFSAEMPDATLATLKIQPSEPRDSAVYFCASGPRDGIYEQYFGPGTRLTVT.

The V call is TRBV9, the J call TRBJ2-4; a possible D gene is TRBD2 (6 bases). V was pared by 3 bases and J by 8 bases, with 15 bases between. From germline, CDR1 is SGDLS and CDR2 YYNGEE. This CDR3 contains 14 residues. The CDR3 spells CASSASALGDIQYF. The CDR3 DNA reads TGTGCCAGCAGCGCTAGCGCTTTAGGGGACATTCAGTACTTC. The variable domain in full, with the rest retrieved from reference TRBV9 and TRBJ2-4, is DSGVTQTPKHLITATGQRVTLRCSPRSGDLSVYWYQQSLDQGLQFLIQYYNGEERAKGNILERFSAQQFPDLHSELNLSSLELGDSALYFCASSASALGDIQYFGAGTRLSVL.

The V gene is TRBV2, the J gene TRBJ2-1, with 9 bases fitting TRBD1. The CDR3 covers 15 residues. V dropped 7 bases and J dropped 8; count of bases not matched to a gene: 12. Germline CDR1 is SNHLY and CDR2 is FYNNEI. CDR3 region: CASTPDRGGYDEQFF. Written as DNA, the CDR3 is TGTGCCAGCACCCCGGACAGGGGAGGGTACGATGAGCAGTTCTTC.

The genes are TRBV5-1 and TRBJ1-1; 8 nucleotides match TRBD1. This CDR3 region has 14 residues. J was trimmed by 1 base and V by 3 bases; bases with no gene match: 2. Germline values: CDR1 SGHRS, CDR2 YFSETQ. The CDR3 here is CASSSGTGNTEAFF. CDR3 bases: TGCGCCAGCAGCTCGGGGACAGGGAACACTGAAGCTTTCTTT.

This chain joins TRBV29-1 and TRBJ1-2; 9 bases agree with TRBD1. Looked up from germline, CDR1 is SQVTM and CDR2 is ANQGSEA. CDR3 length: 11 residues. With V trimmed by 4 bases and J by 7 bases, 1 base remained unmatched. CDR3 in amino acids: CSVGQGGGYTF. In DNA, the CDR3 is TGCAGCGTTGGACAGGGGGGTGGCTACACCTTC. Drawing the rest from reference TRBV29-1 and TRBJ1-2, the complete variable domain is SAVISQKPSRDICQRGTSLTIQCQVDSQVTMMFWYRQQPGQSLTLIATANQGSEATYESGFVIDKFPISRPNLTFSTLTVSNMSPEDSSIYLCSVGQGGGYTFGSGTRLTVV.

Here the CDR3 reads CASSGRQGAHEQFF. In DNA, the CDR3 is TGTGCCAGCAGTGGGCGTCAGGGGGCACATGAGCAGTTCTTC. The chain combines TRBV2 with TRBJ2-1, with 8 bases matching TRBD1. The CDR3 runs to 14 residues. After removal of 4 bases from V and 8 bases from J, the junction contained 7 bases not matched to a gene. CDR1 is SNHLY, CDR2 FYNNEI, per germline. Using reference TRBV2 and TRBJ2-1 for the parts outside the CDR3, the full variable domain is EPEVTQTPSHQVTQMGQEVILRCVPISNHLYFYWYRQILGQKVEFLVSFYNNEISEKSEIFDDQFSVERPDGSNFTLKIRSTKLEDSAMYFCASSGRQGAHEQFFGPGTRLTVL.

The J gene is TRBJ1-6, the V gene TRBV19; D perhaps matches TRBD1 (6 bases). The V gene lost 2 bases and the J gene lost 15 bases, with 11 bases spanning the gap. Germline values: CDR1 LNHDA, CDR2 SQIVND (reference sequence). This CDR3 spans 12 amino acids. The CDR3 loop is CASSIQGKILHF. CDR3 bases: TGTGCCAGTAGTATACAGGGGAAGATCCTCCACTTT.

The chain joins TRBV2 to TRBJ2-7; TRBD1 matches at 7 bases. The V gene's germline CDR1 is SNHLY and CDR2 FYNNEI. Trimming at V came to 5 bases and at J to 3 bases, leaving 4 bases not matched to a gene. The CDR3 is 13 residues long. The CDR3 spells CASSLGQVYEQYF. The CDR3 DNA reads TGTGCCAGCAGTCTCGGACAGGTCTACGAGCAGTACTTC.

There are a few counts of this clone. The chain is built from TRBV2 and TRBJ1-1; D might be TRBD1 (6 bases). Germline V gene lookup returns CDR1 SNHLY and CDR2 FYNNEI. Trimming cost V 5 bases and J 3 bases, with 10 bases left between them. The CDR3 consists of 13 residues. In nucleotides, the CDR3 is TGTGCCAGCAGTATAAGGACAGACACTGAAGCTTTCTTT. The encoded protein is CASSIRTDTEAFF.

This clone was counted a few times. This sequence joins TRBV30 and TRBJ1-6; the D is unclear. V lost 5 bases and J 6 bases, leaving 11 bases between the germline ends. The germline V gene encodes CDR1 GTSNPN and CDR2 SVGIG (reference sequence). CDR3 length: 13 residues. The CDR3 coding sequence is TGTGCCTGGTGCGCAGGAGGTAATTCACCCCTCCACTTT. This translates into CAWCAGGNSPLHF.

CDR3 amino acids: CASSIFLSYNEQFF. In nucleotides, the CDR3 is TGTGCCAGTAGTATCTTCCTTTCCTACAATGAGCAGTTCTTC. V usage is TRBV19 and J usage is TRBJ2-1; no firm D call. The V and J ends lost 3 bases and 1 base respectively, with 7 bases between them. This CDR3 spans 14 amino acids. The germline V gene has CDR1 LNHDA and CDR2 SQIVND (reference sequence).

The V call is TRBV2, the J call TRBJ1-2; no clear D gene. V dropped 5 bases and J dropped 4 bases, with 11 bases sitting between them. The CDR3 is 13 amino acids. Germline CDR1 and CDR2: SNHLY and FYNNEI. The CDR3 DNA sequence: TGTGCCAGCAGTATTACAGCTCTCTATGGCTACACCTTC. Residues: CASSITALYGYTF.

V usage is TRBV4-1 and J usage is TRBJ1-4, with a tentative D call TRBD1 (6 bases). Trimming stripped 1 base from V and 8 bases from J, with 17 bases between. The CDR3 contains 16 residues. In germline, CDR1 is MGHRA, CDR2 YSYEKL. The CDR3 region has the DNA TGCGCCAGCAGCCAAGGTACAGGGCCGTATTCCGAAAAACTGTTTTTT. Translating gives CASSQGTGPYSEKLFF.

This chain uses TRBV11-2 with TRBJ1-3, with 7 bases matching TRBD1. This CDR3 region has 15 residues. With 6 bases clipped from V and 8 bases from J, the junction kept 13 bases outside the gene matches. CDR1 SGHAT and CDR2 FQNNGV come from the germline V gene. The CDR3 bases are TGTGCCAGCAGGCGAACGACAGGGATGAGTGACACCATATATTTT. It translates to CASRRTTGMSDTIYF.

This clone has only one observation. This chain uses TRBV2 with TRBJ1-2; a possible D gene is TRBD1 (5 bases). The CDR3 sequence is 13 residues long. CDR1 is SNHLY and CDR2 is FYNNEI in the germline V gene. Trimming pared 7 bases from V and 7 bases from J, leaving 16 bases between. CDR3 amino acids: CASIDSEVSGYTF. In DNA form, the CDR3 reads TGTGCCAGCATTGACAGTGAAGTCTCTGGCTACACCTTC.

The table lists this clone with a count of one. The sample has other DNA sequences that encode this CDR3 too. The chain recombines TRBV18 with TRBJ1-1, with 8 bases identical to TRBD1. V shed 3 bases, J shed 4 bases, and the junction held 1 base outside the gene matches. The CDR3 length is 13 residues. Germline V gene sequence: CDR1 KGHSH, CDR2 LQKENI. CDR3 protein: CASSPTGGTEAFF. CDR3 bases: TGTGCCAGCTCACCTACAGGGGGCACTGAAGCTTTCTTT.

V and J are TRBV9 and TRBJ2-2; unclear D gene. Trimming stripped 8 bases from V and 0 bases from J, with 8 bases between. The CDR3 runs 13 residues. CDR1 is SGDLS and CDR2 is YYNGEE in the germline V gene. Here the CDR3 reads CASSVTNTGELFF. The CDR3 bases are TGTGCCAGTTCCGTAACGAACACCGGGGAGCTGTTTTTT.

The rearrangement uses TRBV7-9 and TRBJ1-2; D is ambiguous. The V end was cut by 1 base, the J end by 1 base, with 16 bases between. Germline CDR1 is SEHNR and CDR2 is FQNEAQ (reference sequence). The CDR3 loop spans 17 amino acids. The DNA of the CDR3 is TGTGCCAGCAGCTTAGGGACTCTAGAGGGTTATAACTATGGCTACACCTTC. Its translation: CASSLGTLEGYNYGYTF. Complete variable domain (other parts from reference TRBV7-9 and TRBJ1-2): DTGVSQNPRHKITKRGQNVTFRCDPISEHNRLYWYRQTLGQGPEFLTYFQNEAQLEKSRLLSDRFSAERPKGSFSTLEIQRTEQGDSAMYLCASSLGTLEGYNYGYTFGSGTRLTVV.